This TCR beta chain comes out of a study of blood T cell repertoires in COVID-19. Study details: Italy, Spain and the United States were the sources of the convalescent and acute COVID-19 samples. T cells, B-cell-depleted T cells, or PBMCs supplied cDNA or gDNA.

In Cohort 3, a recovered donor had either two negative PCRs, clearance, or symptom resolution. In the original analysis: Amplification of reference gene primers provided the estimated nucleated cell counts. Clones were read by immunoSEQ multiplex PCR, and TCRdb kept only the in-frame ones, dropping some. The DNA gave D and trimming, while V, J and clone size come from that table. This sample has hundreds of thousands of clones; about 88% occur once, and the top ten carry 3%. The CDR3 runs 15 residues. After removal of 3 bases from V and 6 bases from J, the junction contained 11 bases not matched to a gene. CDR1 and CDR2 (germline): SGDLS, YYNGEE.

The sequence was collected from a woman between 45 and 65 years old who had recovered from COVID-19. The rearrangement uses TRBV9 and TRBJ2-7, with 8 bases that match TRBD2. The sequenced sample was PBMCs or T cells enriched from blood (not recorded which). The CDR3 DNA reads as TGTGCCAGCAGCGCCCAAGGAGTAGCGGGAAGCGAGCAGTACTTC. This sequence encodes CASSAQGVAGSEQYF.